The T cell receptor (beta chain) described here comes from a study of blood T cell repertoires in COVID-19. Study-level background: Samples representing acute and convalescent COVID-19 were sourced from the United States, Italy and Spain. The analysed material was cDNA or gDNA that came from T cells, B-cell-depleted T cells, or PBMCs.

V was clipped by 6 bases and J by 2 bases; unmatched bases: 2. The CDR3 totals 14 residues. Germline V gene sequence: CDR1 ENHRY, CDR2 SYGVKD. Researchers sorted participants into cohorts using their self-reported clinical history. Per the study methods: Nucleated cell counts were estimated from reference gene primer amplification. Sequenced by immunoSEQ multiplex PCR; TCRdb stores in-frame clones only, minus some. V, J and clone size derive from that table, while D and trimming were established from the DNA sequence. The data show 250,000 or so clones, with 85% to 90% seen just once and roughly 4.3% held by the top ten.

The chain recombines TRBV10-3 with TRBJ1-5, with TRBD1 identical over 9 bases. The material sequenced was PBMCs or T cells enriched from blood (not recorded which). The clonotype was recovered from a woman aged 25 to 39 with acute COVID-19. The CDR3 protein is CAISTGGGNQPQHF. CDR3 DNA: TGTGCCATCAGCACAGGGGGCGGCAATCAGCCCCAGCATTTT.